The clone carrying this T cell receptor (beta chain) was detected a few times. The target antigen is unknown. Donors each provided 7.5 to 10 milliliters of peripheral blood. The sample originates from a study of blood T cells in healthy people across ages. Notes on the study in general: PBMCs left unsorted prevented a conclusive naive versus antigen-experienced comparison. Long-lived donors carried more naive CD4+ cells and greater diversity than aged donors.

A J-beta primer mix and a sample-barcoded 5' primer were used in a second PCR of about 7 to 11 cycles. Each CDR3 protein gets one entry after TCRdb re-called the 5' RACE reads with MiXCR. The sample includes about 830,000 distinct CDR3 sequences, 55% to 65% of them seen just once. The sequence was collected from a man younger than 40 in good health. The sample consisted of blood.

This CDR3 reads CASSVDGDPYNEQFF. The CDR3 coding sequence is TGTGCCAGCAGCGTAGACGGCGACCCCTACAATGAGCAGTTCTTC. This chain links TRBV9 with TRBJ2-1; D is unresolved. Germline CDR1 SGDLS, CDR2 YYNGEE. The CDR3 runs to 15 residues. V lost 0 bases and J 2 bases, leaving 9 bases between the germline ends.